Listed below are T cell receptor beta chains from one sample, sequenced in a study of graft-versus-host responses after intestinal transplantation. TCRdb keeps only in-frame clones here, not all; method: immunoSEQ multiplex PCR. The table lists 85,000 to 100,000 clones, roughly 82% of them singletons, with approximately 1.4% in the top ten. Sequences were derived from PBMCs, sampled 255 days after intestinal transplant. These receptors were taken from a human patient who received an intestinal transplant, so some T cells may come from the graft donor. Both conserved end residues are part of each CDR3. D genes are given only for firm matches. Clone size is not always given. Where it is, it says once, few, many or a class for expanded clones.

DNA: TGTGCCAGCAGTGTGACAGGGAGCACAGATACGCAGTATTTT
CDR3: CASSVTGSTDTQYF
size: -
J: TRBJ2-3
V: TRBV28
D: TRBD1

DNA: TGTGCCAGCAGCCAAGTAGGCGGGGGGGCGGACAATGAGCAGTTCTTC
CDR3: CASSQVGGGADNEQFF
size: -
J: TRBJ2-1
V: TRBV4-2
D: TRBD2

DNA: TGTGCCAGCAGCTTGGTGGGGGTCGGCACTGAAGCTTTCTTT
CDR3: CASSLVGVGTEAFF
size: few
J: TRBJ1-1
V: TRBV5-6
D: -

DNA: TGTGCCATCAGTTCTGAAGAGACCCAGTACTTC
CDR3: CAISSEETQYF
size: -
J: TRBJ2-5
V: TRBV10-3
D: -

DNA: TGTGCCAGCAGCCAGGCCCCCGTCCGGACCTCTGGAAACACCATATATTTT
CDR3: CASSQAPVRTSGNTIYF
size: medium-sized
J: TRBJ1-3
V: TRBV9
D: -

DNA: TGTGCCAGCAGTTCCCGTGGGGCTAGCGGGGGCCAAAACACCGGGGAGCTGTTTTTT
CDR3: CASSSRGASGGQNTGELFF
size: -
J: TRBJ2-2
V: TRBV28
D: TRBD2

DNA: TGTGCCAGCAGCCCAAGCACAGGGGGGGCTCTAAGTGGCTACACCTTC
CDR3: CASSPSTGGALSGYTF
size: -
J: TRBJ1-2
V: TRBV7-6
D: TRBD1

DNA: TGTGCCAGCACGGGACAGGGGGAACGGCGCGAGCAGTACTTC
CDR3: CASTGQGERREQYF
size: -
J: TRBJ2-7
V: TRBV2
D: TRBD1

DNA: TGTGCCACCTCGGGGGGGTTCAATGAGCAGTTCTTC
CDR3: CATSGGFNEQFF
size: once
J: TRBJ2-1
V: TRBV6-6
D: TRBD2

DNA: TGCGCCAGCAGCTTGTATTGGACTAGCGGGCCTAGCTCCTACAATGAGCAGTTCTTC
CDR3: CASSLYWTSGPSSYNEQFF
size: -
J: TRBJ2-1
V: TRBV5-1
D: TRBD2

DNA: TGTGCCAGCAGTTACGCCCCCCGTGACATTCAGTACTTC
CDR3: CASSYAPRDIQYF
size: -
J: TRBJ2-4
V: TRBV6-6
D: -

DNA: TGTGCCAGCAGCGATATTAATCAGCCCCAGCATTTT
CDR3: CASSDINQPQHF
size: -
J: TRBJ1-5
V: TRBV7-8
D: -